The 27 T cell receptor beta chains listed next were all sequenced from one sample in a study of blood T cell repertoires in COVID-19. The repertoire was sequenced with immunoSEQ multiplex PCR; TCRdb's copy has only in-frame clones and lacks some. The data contain some 270,000 clones, roughly 82% of them singletons. The sequencing input was peripheral blood. The receptors were sampled from a woman of 80 years or more with COVID-19, enrolled during active disease.

This clone was picked up one time. The chain combines TRBV7-6 with TRBJ1-1, with a possible D match to TRBD1 (5 bases). Trimming took off 5 bases at V and 1 base at J, with 8 bases between the two ends. Germline V lookup: CDR1 SGHVS, CDR2 FNYEAQ. The CDR3 is made up of 13 amino acids. The CDR3 loop reads CASSDTGNTEAFF. CDR3 DNA: TGTGCCAGCAGCGACACAGGGAACACTGAAGCTTTCTTT.

V is TRBV30 and J is TRBJ2-2; 7 nucleotides line up with TRBD2. This CDR3 is built from 15 residues. Germline V CDR1 and CDR2: GTSNPN, SVGIG (reference sequence). Germline trimming cut 3 bases from V and 2 bases from J; bases unmatched to any gene: 6. CDR3 bases: TGTGCCTGGAGAGGAGCGGGGACTAACACCGGGGAGCTGTTTTTT. This encodes CAWRGAGTNTGELFF.

The rearrangement uses TRBV15 and TRBJ1-2; 11 bases are shared with TRBD1. V was clipped by 3 bases and J by 5 bases; unmatched bases: 2. Germline values: CDR1 LNHNV, CDR2 YYDKDF (reference sequence). This CDR3 comprises 14 residues. CDR3 DNA sequence: TGTGCCACCAGCAGCCGGGACAGGGGGTATGGCTACACCTTC. Encoded protein: CATSSRDRGYGYTF.

CDR3 sequence reads: CASSTYQAGVNGYTF. The CDR3 bases are TGTGCCAGCAGCACCTACCAAGCGGGCGTAAATGGCTACACCTTC. The V and J genes are TRBV7-9 and TRBJ1-2; D is unresolved. V was cut by 5 bases and J by 6 bases, with 19 bases left in between. The CDR3 runs 15 residues. CDR1 is SEHNR and CDR2 is FQNEAQ in the germline V gene (reference sequence).

The chain carries TRBV30 and TRBJ1-4; D perhaps matches TRBD1 (5 bases). Germline V gene data show CDR1 as GTSNPN and CDR2 as SVGIG (reference sequence). V was pared by 0 bases and J by 5 bases, with 10 bases between. The CDR3 spans 14 residues. CDR3 DNA sequence: TGTGCCTGGAGTGTACCCAGGACAAATGAAAAACTGTTTTTT. Its translation is CAWSVPRTNEKLFF.

This sequence joins TRBV6-6 and TRBJ1-5, with TRBD1 matching over 7 bases. V shed 5 bases, J shed 4 bases, and the junction held 8 bases outside the gene matches. Germline CDR1 reads MNHNY; CDR2 reads SVGAGI (reference sequence). The length of the CDR3 is 15 residues. CDR3 in DNA: TGTGCCAGCAGTCTCAGGGGGGCACGGAATCAGCCCCAGCATTTT. Its translation: CASSLRGARNQPQHF.

The table lists this clone with a few counts. This rearrangement joins TRBV5-1 to TRBJ1-6, with 8 bases that match TRBD1. V lost 4 bases to trimming and J lost 8 bases; unmatched junction nucleotides: 2. Per the germline V gene, CDR1 is SGHRS and CDR2 is YFSETQ. The CDR3 runs to 13 residues. DNA of the CDR3: TGCGCCAGCAGCGGACAGGGCGATTCACCCCTCCACTTT. Translated: CASSGQGDSPLHF.

J is TRBJ1-6 and V is TRBV6-5; a weak D match, TRBD1 (6 bases). The CDR3 length is 14 residues. V was shortened by 6 bases and J by 7 bases, with 13 bases between the two germline ends. Germline values: CDR1 MNHEY, CDR2 SVGAGI. CDR3 sequence (DNA): TGTGCCAGCAGGGAGACAGGATCCAATTCACCCCTCCACTTT. Translated: CASRETGSNSPLHF.

The chain has TRBV19 and TRBJ1-4, with D unclear. Germline CDR1 and CDR2: LNHDA and SQIVND (reference sequence). V was cut by 3 bases and J by 6 bases, with 17 bases left in between. The CDR3 consists of 16 residues. This CDR3 reads CASSIRPGGGDEKLFF. The DNA of the CDR3 is TGTGCCAGTAGTATTCGGCCAGGCGGAGGCGATGAAAAACTGTTTTTT.

The CDR3 sequence: CASSFTDQETQYF. CDR3 coding DNA: TGTGCCAGCAGTTTCACTGACCAAGAGACCCAGTACTTC. The chain recombines TRBV12-3 or TRBV12-4 with TRBJ2-5; D uncertain. This CDR3 region has 13 residues. V was pared by 3 bases and J by 0 bases, with 5 bases between.

The genes are TRBV2 and TRBJ1-1; TRBD1 might be the D (5 bases). In germline, CDR1 is SNHLY, CDR2 FYNNEI. CDR3 length equals 16 residues. The V gene lost 4 bases and the J gene lost 1 base, with 16 bases spanning the gap. CDR3 region: CASSVSKWGENTEAFF. The DNA for the CDR3 is TGTGCCAGCAGTGTCTCGAAGTGGGGGGAGAACACTGAAGCTTTCTTT.

The rearrangement uses TRBV19 and TRBJ2-2; D is perhaps TRBD1 (5 bases). V was trimmed by 7 bases and J by 1 base, leaving 10 bases between them. The CDR3 sequence is 14 residues long. Germline-derived CDR1 and CDR2 are LNHDA and SQIVND (reference sequence). CDR3 DNA: TGTGCCAGTATGGGCAGGGTGAACACCGGGGAGCTGTTTTTT. Translating gives CASMGRVNTGELFF.

The genes are TRBV11-3 and TRBJ1-6; D gene unclear. The germline V gene encodes CDR1 SGHNT and CDR2 YENEEA. The CDR3 has 13 amino acids. V gave up 0 bases and J gave up 9 bases, with 6 bases separating them. CDR3 sequence reads: CASSLDQLSPLHF. As DNA, the CDR3 is TGTGCCAGCAGCTTAGATCAACTTTCACCCCTCCACTTT.

The chain employs TRBV12-3 or TRBV12-4 and TRBJ1-1, with D tentatively TRBD1 (5 bases). The V end lost 2 bases, the J end lost 11 bases, and 15 bases lay between the germline ends. The CDR3 totals 13 residues. In DNA, the CDR3 is TGTGCCAGCAGTTTAAGCCCCAGGGTTGACGCTTTCTTT. It codes for CASSLSPRVDAFF.

V gene TRBV14 combines with J gene TRBJ2-3; D perhaps matches TRBD1 (5 bases). Trimming took 1 base from V and 3 from J, leaving 11 bases between them. From germline, CDR1 is SGHDN and CDR2 FVKESK. The CDR3 totals 15 residues. CDR3 protein: CASSQGNRLTDTQYF. In DNA form, the CDR3 reads TGTGCCAGCAGCCAAGGTAACAGGCTGACAGATACGCAGTATTTT.

This CDR3 reads CARSLAGTGQEDTEAFF. CDR3 nucleotide sequence: TGTGCCAGAAGCTTGGCCGGGACAGGGCAGGAGGACACTGAAGCTTTCTTT. The rearrangement uses TRBV5-3 and TRBJ1-1, with 9 bases fitting TRBD1. TRBV5-3 is sorted into the ORF group, with uncertain function. V lost 0 bases and J lost 3; bases outside the gene matches: 9. This CDR3 contains 17 residues.

The V and J genes are TRBV10-3 and TRBJ1-1; weak D call: TRBD1 (6 bases). The length of the CDR3 is 14 residues. Trimming took 6 bases from V and 1 from J, leaving 12 bases between them. Germline CDR1 reads ENHRY; CDR2 reads SYGVKD. This chain's CDR3 is CAIRQPQGNTEAFF. The CDR3 nucleotides are TGTGCCATCAGGCAACCACAGGGGAACACTGAAGCTTTCTTT.

This clone was picked up a small number of times. J is TRBJ1-1 and V is TRBV27; tentatively, D is TRBD1 (6 bases). CDR1 and CDR2 (germline): MNHEY, SMNVEV (reference sequence). The CDR3 runs 14 residues. The V and J ends lost 6 bases and 1 base respectively, with 12 bases between them. CDR3 nucleotide sequence: TGTGCCAGCAGGAAACAGGGATGGAACACTGAAGCTTTCTTT. As protein: CASRKQGWNTEAFF.

The V and J genes are TRBV5-1 and TRBJ2-2; TRBD1 matches 7 bases. The CDR3 sequence is 14 residues long. V was clipped by 2 bases and J by 9 bases; unmatched bases: 7. Germline CDR1 reads SGHRS; CDR2 reads YFSETQ. CDR3 sequence reads: CASSFTGVFRELFF. The CDR3 DNA reads as TGCGCCAGCAGCTTCACAGGGGTTTTCAGGGAGCTGTTTTTT.

This clone appeared a single time. The chain has TRBV19 and TRBJ2-3; TRBD2 aligns across 9 bases. V was clipped by 3 bases and J by 2 bases; unmatched bases: 3. The V gene's germline CDR1 is LNHDA and CDR2 SQIVND (reference sequence). The CDR3 covers 15 residues. For the CDR3, the DNA is TGTGCCAGTAGTATCCTAGCGGGGCCCACAGATACGCAGTATTTT. It translates to CASSILAGPTDTQYF.

The chain recombines TRBV28 with TRBJ2-7, with D possibly being TRBD1 (6 bases). The CDR3 runs 14 residues. Germline V gene sequence: CDR1 MDHEN, CDR2 SYDVKM. V shed 5 bases and J shed 3 bases, with 14 bases lying between them. The CDR3 sequence is CASSQVGQNYEQYF. CDR3 nucleotide sequence: TGTGCCAGCAGTCAAGTCGGACAGAACTACGAGCAGTACTTC.

The chain uses TRBV6-4 and TRBJ2-7, with TRBD1 matching over 8 bases. CDR3 length: 13 residues. V lost 10 bases to trimming and J lost 5 bases; unmatched junction nucleotides: 10. Germline V gives CDR1 MRHNA, CDR2 SNTAGT. The CDR3 sequence is CATKRQGINEQYV. CDR3 bases: TGTGCCACCAAGAGACAGGGGATAAACGAGCAGTACGTC.

The chain joins TRBV11-3 to TRBJ2-2; 8 bases fit TRBD2. Germline values: CDR1 SGHNT, CDR2 YENEEA. The V gene end was trimmed by 0 bases and the J gene end by 5 bases; junction bases not matched to a gene: 5. This CDR3 has 16 residues. The chain's CDR3 is CASSLDGGAPTGELFF. DNA of the CDR3: TGTGCCAGCAGCTTAGACGGGGGGGCGCCAACCGGGGAGCTGTTTTTT.

This chain uses TRBV3-1 (or the pseudogene TRBV3-2) with TRBJ2-7; no clear D gene. The CDR3 has 13 residues. Germline V gene sequence: CDR1 LGHDT, CDR2 YNNKEL (reference sequence). The V and J ends lost 4 bases and 6 bases respectively, with 13 bases between them. This CDR3 is CASSPTRFGEQYF. DNA for the CDR3: TGTGCCAGCAGCCCAACTCGGTTCGGCGAGCAGTACTTC.

The chain recombines TRBV5-8 with TRBJ1-4; 8 bases align to TRBD1. CDR3 length: 17 residues. V lost 1 base, J lost 5 bases, and 10 bases stayed unmatched. Germline loops: CDR1 SGHTS, CDR2 YDEGEE. In DNA form, the CDR3 reads TGTGCCAGCAGCTTGCGGACAGGGAAGTCTCTCAATGAAAAACTGTTTTTT. It encodes CASSLRTGKSLNEKLFF.

V and J are TRBV2 and TRBJ2-3, with a tentative D call TRBD1 (5 bases). The germline V gene encodes CDR1 SNHLY and CDR2 FYNNEI. The V gene lost 5 bases and the J gene lost 6 bases, with 12 bases spanning the gap. The CDR3 loop spans 13 amino acids. This chain's CDR3 is CASSLQGYDTQYF. The CDR3 DNA sequence: TGTGCCAGCAGTCTTCAGGGTTACGATACGCAGTATTTT.

This chain links TRBV28 with TRBJ1-5; D gene ambiguous. This CDR3 is 11 amino acids long. The germline V gene has CDR1 MDHEN and CDR2 SYDVKM. Deletions cut 6 bases from V and 9 bases from J, with 9 bases between. The CDR3 DNA reads TGTGCCAGCAGCCCTCCGGGGCCCCAGCATTTT. It translates to CASSPPGPQHF. The full variable domain, its missing parts supplied by reference TRBV28 and TRBJ1-5, is DVKVTQSSRYLVKRTGEKVFLECVQDMDHENMFWYRQDPGLGLRLIYFSYDVKMKEKGDIPEGYSVSREKKERFSLILESASTNQTSMYLCASSPPGPQHFGDGTRLSIL.